This record covers a single TCR beta chain. The antigen is undetermined. The source of the sample is a study of T-cell memory formation after mild COVID-19. TCRdb fed the 5' RACE reads into MiXCR, producing one record per CDR3 protein. The sample contains some 300,000 distinct CDR3 sequences, around 20% of which appear only once. Findings and caveats of the study: Clones that got smaller from day 15 to 85 had even CD4/CD8, while clones growing later tipped toward CD4+. The authors left the SARS-CoV-2 specificity of second-wave clones peaking on day 37 unconfirmed.

J was trimmed by 1 base and V by 10 bases; bases with no gene match: 11. The CDR3 contains 15 residues. Germline CDR1 is SEHNR and CDR2 is FQNEAQ (reference sequence). This TCR was recovered from a man aged 18-30 years who had mild COVID-19 (a few samples of this study predate the infection). Cell type and time point are not known. This rearrangement joins TRBV7-9 to TRBJ2-7; 9 nucleotides align to TRBD1. Source material: PBMCs or a T cell subset sorted from them (not recorded which). As DNA, the CDR3 is TGTGCCAACCAATCCGGGACAGGGAGTTCCTACGAGCAGTACGTC. As protein: CANQSGTGSSYEQYV.